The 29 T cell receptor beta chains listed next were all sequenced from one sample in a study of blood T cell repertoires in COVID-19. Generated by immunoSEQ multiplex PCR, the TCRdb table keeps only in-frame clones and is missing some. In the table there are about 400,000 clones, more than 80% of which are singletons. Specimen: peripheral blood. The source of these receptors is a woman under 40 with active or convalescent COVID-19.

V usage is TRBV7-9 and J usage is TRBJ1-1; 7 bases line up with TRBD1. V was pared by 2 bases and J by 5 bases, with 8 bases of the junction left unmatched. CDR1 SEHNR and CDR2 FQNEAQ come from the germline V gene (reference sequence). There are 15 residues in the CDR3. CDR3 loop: CASSLLGTVGTEAFF. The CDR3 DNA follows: TGTGCCAGCAGCTTATTAGGGACAGTAGGGACTGAAGCTTTCTTT.

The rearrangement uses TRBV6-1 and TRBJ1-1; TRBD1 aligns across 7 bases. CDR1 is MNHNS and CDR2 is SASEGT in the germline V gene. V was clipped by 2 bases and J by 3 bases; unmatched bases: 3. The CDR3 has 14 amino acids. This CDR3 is CASSERGQYTEAFF. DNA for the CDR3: TGTGCCAGCAGTGAAAGGGGACAGTACACTGAAGCTTTCTTT.

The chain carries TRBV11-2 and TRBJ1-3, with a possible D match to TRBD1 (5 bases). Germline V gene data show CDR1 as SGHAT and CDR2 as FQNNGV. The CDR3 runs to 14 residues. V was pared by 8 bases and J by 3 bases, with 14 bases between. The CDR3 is CASWGRRGGNTIYF. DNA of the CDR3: TGTGCCAGCTGGGGAAGAAGGGGTGGAAACACCATATATTTT.

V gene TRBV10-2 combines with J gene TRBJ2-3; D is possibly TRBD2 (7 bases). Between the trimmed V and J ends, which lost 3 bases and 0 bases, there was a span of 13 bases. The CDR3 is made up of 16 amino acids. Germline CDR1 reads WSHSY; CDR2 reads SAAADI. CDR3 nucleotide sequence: TGCGCCAGCAGTGACGGCGGGGGCCCTAGCACAGATACGCAGTATTTT. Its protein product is CASSDGGGPSTDTQYF.

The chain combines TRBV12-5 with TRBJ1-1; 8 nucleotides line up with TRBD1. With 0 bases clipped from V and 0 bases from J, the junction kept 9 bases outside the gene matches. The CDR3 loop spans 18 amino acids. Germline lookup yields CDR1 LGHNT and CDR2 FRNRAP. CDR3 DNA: TGTGCTAGTGGTTTGGTAACGACGGACAGGGACATGAACACTGAAGCTTTCTTT. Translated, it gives CASGLVTTDRDMNTEAFF. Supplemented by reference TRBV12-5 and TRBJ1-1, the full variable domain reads DARVTQTPRHKVTEMGQEVTMRCQPILGHNTVFWYRQTMMQGLELLAYFRNRAPLDDSGMPKDRFSAEMPDATLATLKIQPSEPRDSAVYFCASGLVTTDRDMNTEAFFGQGTRLTVV.

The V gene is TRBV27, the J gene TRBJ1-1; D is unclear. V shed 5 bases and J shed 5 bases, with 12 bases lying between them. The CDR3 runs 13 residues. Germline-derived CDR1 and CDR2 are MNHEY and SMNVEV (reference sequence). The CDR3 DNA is TGTGCCAGCAGTCTCCCCGGAGTGACTGAAGCTTTCTTT. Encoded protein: CASSLPGVTEAFF.

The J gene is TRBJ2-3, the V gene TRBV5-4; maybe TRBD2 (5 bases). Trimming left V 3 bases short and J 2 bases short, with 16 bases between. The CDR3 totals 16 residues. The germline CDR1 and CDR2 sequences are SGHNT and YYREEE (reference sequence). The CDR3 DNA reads TGTGCCAGCAGCTCCTCCACTAGAAGGCCCACAGATACGCAGTATTTT. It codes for CASSSSTRRPTDTQYF.

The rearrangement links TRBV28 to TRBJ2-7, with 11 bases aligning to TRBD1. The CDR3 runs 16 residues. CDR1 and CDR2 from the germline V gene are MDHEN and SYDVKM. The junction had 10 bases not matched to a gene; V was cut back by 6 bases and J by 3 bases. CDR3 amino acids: CASRLNPGTGGYEQYF. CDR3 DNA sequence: TGTGCCAGCAGACTCAATCCCGGGACAGGGGGCTACGAGCAGTACTTC.

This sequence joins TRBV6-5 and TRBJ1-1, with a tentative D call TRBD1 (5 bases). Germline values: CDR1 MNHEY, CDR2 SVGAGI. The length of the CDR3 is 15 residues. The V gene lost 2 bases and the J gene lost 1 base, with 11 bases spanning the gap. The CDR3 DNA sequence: TGTGCCAGCAGTTACGGGGGGGGAGGGAACACTGAAGCTTTCTTT. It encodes CASSYGGGGNTEAFF.

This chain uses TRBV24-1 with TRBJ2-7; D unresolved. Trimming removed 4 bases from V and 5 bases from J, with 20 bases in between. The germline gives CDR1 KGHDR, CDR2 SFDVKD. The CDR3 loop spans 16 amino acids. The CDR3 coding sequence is TGTGCCACCAGTGAACGTCCTAGTTGCTCTTCCGACGAGCAGTACTTC. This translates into CATSERPSCSSDEQYF.

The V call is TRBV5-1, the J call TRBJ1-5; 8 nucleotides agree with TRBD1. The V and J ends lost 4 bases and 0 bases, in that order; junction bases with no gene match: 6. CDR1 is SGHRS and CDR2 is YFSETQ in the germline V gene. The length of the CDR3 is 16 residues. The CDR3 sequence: CASSLTGAYSNQPQHF. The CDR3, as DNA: TGCGCCAGCAGCCTGACAGGGGCCTATAGCAATCAGCCCCAGCATTTT. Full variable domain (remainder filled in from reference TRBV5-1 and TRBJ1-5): KAGVTQTPRYLIKTRGQQVTLSCSPISGHRSVSWYQQTPGQGLQFLFEYFSETQRNKGNFPGRFSGRQFSNSRSEMNVSTLELGDSALYLCASSLTGAYSNQPQHFGDGTRLSIL.

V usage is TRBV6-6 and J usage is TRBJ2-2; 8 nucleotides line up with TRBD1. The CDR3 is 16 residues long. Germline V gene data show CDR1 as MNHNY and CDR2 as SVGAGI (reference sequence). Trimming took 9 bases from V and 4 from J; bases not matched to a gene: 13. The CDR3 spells CASMLTGTGSTGELFF. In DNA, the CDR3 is TGTGCCAGTATGTTGACCGGGACAGGATCCACCGGGGAGCTGTTTTTT.

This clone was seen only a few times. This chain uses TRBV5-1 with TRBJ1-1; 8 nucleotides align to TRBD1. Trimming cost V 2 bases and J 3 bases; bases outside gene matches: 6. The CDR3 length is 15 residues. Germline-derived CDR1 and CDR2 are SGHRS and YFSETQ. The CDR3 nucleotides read TGCGCCAGCAGCTTATCAGGGGGCTGGGACACTGAAGCTTTCTTT. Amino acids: CASSLSGGWDTEAFF.

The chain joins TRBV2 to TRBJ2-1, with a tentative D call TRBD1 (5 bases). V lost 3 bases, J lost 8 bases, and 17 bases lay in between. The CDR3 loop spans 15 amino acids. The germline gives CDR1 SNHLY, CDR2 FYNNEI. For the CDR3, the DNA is TGTGCCAGCAGTGATTCCAGGGTTAATTATTATGAGCAGTTCTTC. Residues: CASSDSRVNYYEQFF.

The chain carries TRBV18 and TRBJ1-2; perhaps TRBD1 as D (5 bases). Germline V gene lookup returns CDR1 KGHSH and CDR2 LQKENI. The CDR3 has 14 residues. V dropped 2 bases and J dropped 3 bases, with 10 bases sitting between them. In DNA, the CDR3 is TGTGCCAGCTCACCAGGGGGGGTTCACTATGGCTACACCTTC. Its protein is CASSPGGVHYGYTF.

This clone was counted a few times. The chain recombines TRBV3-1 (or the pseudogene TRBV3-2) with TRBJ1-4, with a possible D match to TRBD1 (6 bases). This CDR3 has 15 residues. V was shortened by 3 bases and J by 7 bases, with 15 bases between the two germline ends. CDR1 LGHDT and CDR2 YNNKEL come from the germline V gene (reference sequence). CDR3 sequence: CASSQFAGAGEKLFF. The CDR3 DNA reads TGTGCCAGCAGCCAGTTCGCAGGGGCCGGTGAAAAACTGTTTTTT.

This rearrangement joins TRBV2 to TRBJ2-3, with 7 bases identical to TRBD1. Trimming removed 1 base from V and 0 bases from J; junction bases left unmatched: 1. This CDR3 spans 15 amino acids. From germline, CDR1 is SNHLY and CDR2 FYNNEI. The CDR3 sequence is CASSEETGSTDTQYF. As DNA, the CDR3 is TGTGCCAGCAGTGAAGAGACAGGGAGCACAGATACGCAGTATTTT. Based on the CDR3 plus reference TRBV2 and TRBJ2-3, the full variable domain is EPEVTQTPSHQVTQMGQEVILRCVPISNHLYFYWYRQILGQKVEFLVSFYNNEISEKSEIFDDQFSVERPDGSNFTLKIRSTKLEDSAMYFCASSEETGSTDTQYFGPGTRLTVL.

CDR3 region: CASSRTSYEQYF. The CDR3 DNA is TGTGCCAGCAGCCGAACCAGTTACGAGCAGTACTTC. V usage is TRBV5-6 and J usage is TRBJ2-7, with D unclear. Germline V gene sequence: CDR1 SGHDT, CDR2 YYEEEE. CDR3 length: 12 amino acids. Trimming removed 4 bases from V and 4 bases from J, with 9 bases in between.

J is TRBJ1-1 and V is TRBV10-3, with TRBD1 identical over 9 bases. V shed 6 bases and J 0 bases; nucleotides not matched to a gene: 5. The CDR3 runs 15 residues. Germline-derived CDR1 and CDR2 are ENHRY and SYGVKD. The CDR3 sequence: CAISQGTGLNTEAFF. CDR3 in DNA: TGTGCCATCAGCCAAGGGACAGGGTTGAACACTGAAGCTTTCTTT.

The CDR3 spells CASSSLGGVEEGYTF. CDR3 nucleotide sequence: TGTGCCAGCAGTTCCCTGGGGGGGGTAGAGGAAGGCTACACCTTC. The V and J genes are TRBV6-5 and TRBJ1-2, with a possible D match to TRBD1 (5 bases). The length of the CDR3 is 15 residues. The germline V and J ends were trimmed by 4 bases and 8 bases, with 20 bases remaining between them. Germline CDR1 reads MNHEY; CDR2 reads SVGAGI.

CDR3: CASSPGTGEIGYTF. DNA of the CDR3: TGCGCCAGCAGTCCGGGGACAGGGGAGATTGGCTACACCTTC. The chain recombines TRBV5-1 with TRBJ1-2; TRBD1 matches at 10 bases. The CDR3 has 14 amino acids. Germline V gives CDR1 SGHRS, CDR2 YFSETQ. The V segment lost 5 bases and the J segment 7 bases; nucleotides outside the gene matches: 8. Full variable domain (missing parts from reference TRBV5-1 and TRBJ1-2): KAGVTQTPRYLIKTRGQQVTLSCSPISGHRSVSWYQQTPGQGLQFLFEYFSETQRNKGNFPGRFSGRQFSNSRSEMNVSTLELGDSALYLCASSPGTGEIGYTFGSGTRLTVV.

The CDR3 loop is CASSLTRDTWSEAFF. The CDR3 DNA follows: TGTGCCAGCAGCTTAACCCGGGACACCTGGAGTGAAGCTTTCTTT. V gene TRBV7-8 combines with J gene TRBJ1-1; D is perhaps TRBD1 (6 bases). Per the germline V gene, CDR1 is SGHVS and CDR2 is FQNEAQ. Trimming took off 2 bases at V and 7 bases at J, with 17 bases between the two ends. The CDR3 has 15 residues.

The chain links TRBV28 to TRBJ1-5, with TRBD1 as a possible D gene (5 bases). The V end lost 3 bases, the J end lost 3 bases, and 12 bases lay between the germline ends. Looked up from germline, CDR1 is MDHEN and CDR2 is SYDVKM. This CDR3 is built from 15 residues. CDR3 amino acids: CASSLTSGNNQPQHF. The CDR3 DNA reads TGTGCCAGCAGTTTGACATCAGGGAACAATCAGCCCCAGCATTTT.

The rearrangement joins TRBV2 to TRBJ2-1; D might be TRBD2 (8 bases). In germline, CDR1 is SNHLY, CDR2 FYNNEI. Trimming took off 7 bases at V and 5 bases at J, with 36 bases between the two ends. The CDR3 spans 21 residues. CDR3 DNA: TGTGCCAGCAACACTCGGGGGGGGACAGCCCTTTACGTTGGGTTGGACAATGAGCAGTTCTTC. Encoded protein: CASNTRGGTALYVGLDNEQFF.

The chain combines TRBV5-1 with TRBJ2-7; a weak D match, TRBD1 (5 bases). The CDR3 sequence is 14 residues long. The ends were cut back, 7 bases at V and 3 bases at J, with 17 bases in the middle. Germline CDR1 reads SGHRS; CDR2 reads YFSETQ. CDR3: CASAPSGAGYEQYF. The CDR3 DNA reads TGCGCCAGCGCCCCCTCTGGGGCTGGCTACGAGCAGTACTTC.

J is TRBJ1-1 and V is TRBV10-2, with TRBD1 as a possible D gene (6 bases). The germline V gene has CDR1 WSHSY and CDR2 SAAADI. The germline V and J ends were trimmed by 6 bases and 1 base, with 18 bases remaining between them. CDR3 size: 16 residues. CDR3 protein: CASRSRGATWNTEAFF. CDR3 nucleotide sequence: TGCGCCAGCAGGTCCAGGGGCGCCACGTGGAACACTGAAGCTTTCTTT.

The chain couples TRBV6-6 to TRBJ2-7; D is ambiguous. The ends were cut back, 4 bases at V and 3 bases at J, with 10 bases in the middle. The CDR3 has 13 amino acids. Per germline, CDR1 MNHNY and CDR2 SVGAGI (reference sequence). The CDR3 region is CASSSSSVYEQYF. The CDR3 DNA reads TGTGCCAGCAGTTCCTCTTCGGTCTACGAGCAGTACTTC.

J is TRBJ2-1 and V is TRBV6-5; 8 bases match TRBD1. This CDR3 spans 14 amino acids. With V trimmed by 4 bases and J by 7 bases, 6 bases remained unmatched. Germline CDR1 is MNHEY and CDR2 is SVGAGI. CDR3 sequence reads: CASSWRQGANEQFF. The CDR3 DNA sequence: TGTGCCAGCAGTTGGCGCCAGGGGGCAAATGAGCAGTTCTTC.

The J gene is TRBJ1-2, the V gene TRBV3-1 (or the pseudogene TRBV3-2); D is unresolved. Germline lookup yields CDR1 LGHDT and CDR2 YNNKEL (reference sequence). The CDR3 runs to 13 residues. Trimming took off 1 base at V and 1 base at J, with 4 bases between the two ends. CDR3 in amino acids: CASSQGSNYGYTF. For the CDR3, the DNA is TGTGCCAGCAGCCAAGGCAGTAACTATGGCTACACCTTC.